Following are 10 T cell receptor beta chains from one sample sequenced in a study of blood T cell repertoires in COVID-19. Generated by immunoSEQ multiplex PCR, the TCRdb table keeps only in-frame clones and is missing some. The data hold about 270,000 clones, with roughly 86% observed a single time. Sequencing used PBMCs or T cells enriched from blood (not recorded which). All receptors derive from a woman between 18 and 29 years old who had recovered from COVID-19.

This clone was recorded a few times. This chain links TRBV19 with TRBJ2-5, with 11 bases identical to TRBD2. The germline gives CDR1 LNHDA, CDR2 SQIVND (reference sequence). The CDR3 extends over 15 amino acids. V shed 5 bases, J shed 1 base, and the junction held 3 bases outside the gene matches. This CDR3 reads CASSSGLAGQETQYF. CDR3 DNA sequence: TGTGCCAGTAGTTCTGGACTAGCGGGCCAAGAGACCCAGTACTTC. Complete variable domain (other parts from reference TRBV19 and TRBJ2-5): DGGITQSPKYLFRKEGQNVTLSCEQNLNHDAMYWYRQDPGQGLRLIYYSQIVNDFQKGDIAEGYSVSREKKESFPLTVTSAQKNPTAFYLCASSSGLAGQETQYFGPGTRLLVL.

The chain carries TRBV2 and TRBJ2-2; TRBD1 might be the D (6 bases). The V gene's germline CDR1 is SNHLY and CDR2 FYNNEI. Trimming stripped 10 bases from V and 3 bases from J, with 12 bases between. This CDR3 region has 13 residues. CDR3 nucleotides: TGTGCCACTTGGACAGTGGACACCGGGGAGCTGTTTTTT. Residues: CATWTVDTGELFF.

The chain has TRBV6-5 and TRBJ1-4; 8 bases line up with TRBD1. The V segment lost 10 bases and the J segment 8 bases; nucleotides outside the gene matches: 12. The CDR3 consists of 14 residues. CDR1 and CDR2 from the germline V gene are MNHEY and SVGAGI. Here the CDR3 reads CATAKNRGDEKLFF. CDR3 bases: TGTGCCACCGCCAAGAACAGGGGGGACGAAAAACTGTTTTTT.

This clone was seen only a few times. The genes are TRBV3-1 (or the pseudogene TRBV3-2) and TRBJ1-5; D remains ambiguous. CDR1 LGHDT and CDR2 YNNKEL come from the germline V gene (reference sequence). The CDR3 is 14 amino acids. The V end was cut by 10 bases, the J end by 6 bases, with 19 bases between. The CDR3, as DNA: TGTGCCACCCCATTGTCGGGATCCACTCAGCCCCAGCATTTT. This encodes CATPLSGSTQPQHF.

This clone was seen only once. The chain has TRBV28 and TRBJ2-2; D perhaps matches TRBD1 (5 bases). The CDR3 runs to 15 residues. The V and J ends lost 7 bases and 5 bases respectively, with 17 bases between them. Germline CDR1 MDHEN, CDR2 SYDVKM. The CDR3, as DNA: TGTGCCAGCACCGTAGGGCCAGGGCAGACCGGGGAGCTGTTTTTT. Translation: CASTVGPGQTGELFF. Full variable domain (rest looked up from reference TRBV28 and TRBJ2-2): DVKVTQSSRYLVKRTGEKVFLECVQDMDHENMFWYRQDPGLGLRLIYFSYDVKMKEKGDIPEGYSVSREKKERFSLILESASTNQTSMYLCASTVGPGQTGELFFGEGSRLTVL.

To note about this clone: Other DNA sequences from this sample encode an identical CDR3 as well. The chain carries TRBV12-3 or TRBV12-4 and TRBJ1-2, with 7 bases fitting TRBD1. The junction had 3 bases not matched to a gene; V was cut back by 4 bases and J by 4 bases. The CDR3 extends over 13 amino acids. CDR3 amino acids: CASSYGQAYGYTF. CDR3 nucleotides: TGTGCCAGCAGTTACGGACAGGCCTATGGCTACACCTTC.

The rearrangement links TRBV28 to TRBJ1-2; perhaps TRBD1 as D (6 bases). This CDR3 is 15 amino acids long. Germline assignment: CDR1 MDHEN and CDR2 SYDVKM. The V end was cut by 5 bases, the J end by 6 bases, with 19 bases between. CDR3 residues: CASSPPSQGEDGYTF. The DNA of the CDR3 is TGTGCCAGCAGTCCACCCTCACAGGGCGAAGATGGCTACACCTTC.

CDR3 protein: CASSPGTGVFSSYEQYF. The CDR3 DNA follows: TGTGCCAGTAGTCCCGGGACAGGGGTGTTTAGCTCCTACGAGCAGTACTTC. V is TRBV19 and J is TRBJ2-7; TRBD1 matches at 10 bases. The V and J ends lost 5 bases and 0 bases, in that order; junction bases with no gene match: 10. Germline-derived CDR1 and CDR2 are LNHDA and SQIVND (reference sequence). CDR3 length equals 17 residues.

The J gene is TRBJ1-3, the V gene TRBV6-5, with D perhaps TRBD1 (6 bases). The germline V and J ends were trimmed by 8 bases and 2 bases, with 13 bases remaining between them. Germline V CDR1 and CDR2: MNHEY, SVGAGI. The CDR3 totals 14 residues. The CDR3 here is CASQVAGAGNTIYF. As DNA, the CDR3 is TGTGCCAGCCAGGTGGCAGGGGCTGGAAACACCATATATTTT.

This chain links TRBV29-1 with TRBJ2-7, with D perhaps matching TRBD2 (6 bases). The germline gives CDR1 SQVTM, CDR2 ANQGSEA. CDR3 length equals 13 residues. V lost 4 bases and J lost 0, with 10 bases in between. CDR3 in DNA: TGCAGCGTTGTAGTCGGGAGCTCCTACGAGCAGTACTTC. As protein: CSVVVGSSYEQYF.